This T cell receptor beta chain was identified during a study of blood T cell repertoires in COVID-19. Study-level background: The study drew acute and convalescent COVID-19 samples from the United States, Italy and Spain.

The protocol was immunoSEQ multiplex PCR, while the TCRdb copy is restricted to in-frame clones and leaves out a portion. The table shows around 130,000 clones, with roughly 84% occurring only once. Trimming cost V 6 bases and J 8 bases, with 16 bases left between them. The germline gives CDR1 LNHDA, CDR2 SQIVND (reference sequence). The CDR3 sequence is 14 residues long. The TCR originated in a man between 60 and 70 years old with acute or convalescent COVID-19. Material for sequencing was peripheral blood. V gene TRBV19 combines with J gene TRBJ1-4; TRBD1 might be the D (6 bases). CDR3 nucleotide sequence: TGTGCCAGTAGCCAAACAGGGTGGGGCGAAAAACTGTTTTTT. Protein: CASSQTGWGEKLFF.